The next 15 T cell receptor beta chains were all read from a single sample in a study of OX40 agonist ivuxolimab in advanced cancers. Method: immunoSEQ multiplex PCR; TCRdb's copy keeps in-frame clones and lacks some. Of roughly 90,000 clones listed, around nine tenths were seen once; the top ten hold roughly 0.77%. The input for sequencing was CD4+ or CD8+ T cells sorted from blood, taken in a trial of the OX40 agonist ivuxolimab. Source of these receptors: an adult with an advanced solid tumor such as melanoma, head and neck, liver or kidney cancer.

This clone was seen a single time. V gene TRBV10-3 combines with J gene TRBJ1-1; D not resolved. V shed 7 bases and J shed 3 bases, with 6 bases lying between them. The CDR3 totals 11 residues. In germline, CDR1 is ENHRY, CDR2 SYGVKD. The CDR3 coding sequence is TGTGCCATCAAGACGGACACTGAAGCTTTCTTT. Its protein is CAIKTDTEAFF.

The rearrangement joins TRBV4-1 to TRBJ1-1; D is uncertain. Germline V lookup: CDR1 MGHRA, CDR2 YSYEKL. This CDR3 is 15 amino acids long. The V gene lost 0 bases and the J gene lost 0 bases, with 8 bases spanning the gap. The CDR3 nucleotides are TGCGCCAGCAGCCAAGATCAGTTTGTGAACACTGAAGCTTTCTTT. This translates into CASSQDQFVNTEAFF.

The chain combines TRBV5-1 with TRBJ2-5; 8 bases align to TRBD1. The CDR3 consists of 14 residues. Per the germline V gene, CDR1 is SGHRS and CDR2 is YFSETQ. The J segment lost 5 bases and the V segment lost 4 bases, leaving 7 bases of the junction unmatched. Written as DNA, the CDR3 is TGCGCCAGCAGCCGGACAGGGCTACCCGAGACCCAGTACTTC. Amino acid sequence: CASSRTGLPETQYF.

This clone was seen a single time. V usage is TRBV5-1 and J usage is TRBJ1-4; no reliable D call. The CDR3 has 15 amino acids. Deletions cut 4 bases from V and 8 bases from J, with 18 bases between. CDR1 SGHRS and CDR2 YFSETQ come from the germline V gene. As DNA, the CDR3 is TGCGCCAGCAGCCCGGGTGGAGGAGACTACGAAAAACTGTTTTTT. This encodes CASSPGGGDYEKLFF.

The chain couples TRBV2 to TRBJ2-1; D possibly corresponds to TRBD1 (5 bases). The CDR3 sequence is 12 residues long. The germline V and J ends were trimmed by 3 bases and 7 bases, with 7 bases remaining between them. Germline V gene lookup returns CDR1 SNHLY and CDR2 FYNNEI. This CDR3 is CASSEAGNEQFF. Written as DNA, the CDR3 is TGTGCCAGCAGTGAGGCAGGGAATGAGCAGTTCTTC.

The chain couples TRBV28 to TRBJ2-3; either TRBD1 or TRBD2 may fit D (5 bases each). Looked up from germline, CDR1 is MDHEN and CDR2 is SYDVKM. CDR3 length equals 14 residues. V gave up 6 bases and J gave up 5 bases, with 15 bases separating them. The CDR3 DNA sequence: TGTGCCAGCAGCTCCGGGACCCCGCTAGATACGCAGTATTTT. Amino acid sequence: CASSSGTPLDTQYF.

This chain joins TRBV7-9 and TRBJ2-2, with D perhaps given as TRBD1 or TRBD2 (6 bases each). Trimming cost V 3 bases and J 7 bases, with 18 bases left between them. Germline V gives CDR1 SEHNR, CDR2 FQNEAQ (reference sequence). This CDR3 is built from 16 residues. The chain's CDR3 is CASSFGTTGDLGELFF. The CDR3 nucleotides read TGTGCCAGCAGCTTTGGGACAACGGGGGACCTCGGGGAGCTGTTTTTT.

This chain links TRBV19 with TRBJ2-7; maybe TRBD2 (6 bases). V was cut by 8 bases and J by 7 bases, with 18 bases left in between. The germline CDR1 and CDR2 sequences are LNHDA and SQIVND (reference sequence). This CDR3 has 13 amino acids. CDR3 sequence reads: CASSTAPRGEQYF. CDR3 coding DNA: TGTGCCAGTTCGACAGCCCCCCGGGGGGAGCAGTACTTC.

The chain couples TRBV6-1 to TRBJ1-1; D perhaps matches TRBD1 (6 bases). Germline-derived CDR1 and CDR2 are MNHNS and SASEGT. V was clipped by 2 bases and J by 11 bases, with 18 bases between them. The CDR3 is made up of 14 amino acids. As DNA, the CDR3 is TGTGCCAGCAGTGAAAGGGACAAACCCTCGGGGGCTTTCTTT. Protein sequence: CASSERDKPSGAFF.

This chain connects TRBV7-9 to TRBJ1-4; D call uncertain. V lost 8 bases, J lost 4 bases, and 14 bases lay in between. The CDR3 is 14 residues long. Germline V gives CDR1 SEHNR, CDR2 FQNEAQ (reference sequence). CDR3 protein: CASSPAIFNEKLFF. The CDR3 DNA reads TGTGCCAGCTCCCCGGCAATCTTTAATGAAAAACTGTTTTTT. The complete variable domain, with remaining parts taken from reference TRBV7-9 and TRBJ1-4, reads DTGVSQNPRHKITKRGQNVTFRCDPISEHNRLYWYRQTLGQGPEFLTYFQNEAQLEKSRLLSDRFSAERPKGSFSTLEIQRTEQGDSAMYLCASSPAIFNEKLFFGSGTQLSVL.

This chain joins TRBV18 and TRBJ2-5, with D unclear. CDR1 is KGHSH and CDR2 is LQKENI in the germline V gene. Trimming pared 0 bases from V and 2 bases from J, leaving 4 bases between. This CDR3 spans 13 amino acids. CDR3 amino acids: CASSPPGQETQYF. CDR3 nucleotide sequence: TGTGCCAGCTCACCACCGGGACAAGAGACCCAGTACTTC.

The chain recombines TRBV9 with TRBJ2-7, with 7 bases identical to TRBD1. Unmatched junction bases numbered 3, after V lost 1 base and J lost 5 bases. This CDR3 region has 13 residues. Germline CDR1 SGDLS, CDR2 YYNGEE. CDR3 sequence: CASSVLTGDEQYF. The CDR3 region has the DNA TGTGCCAGCAGCGTACTTACAGGGGACGAGCAGTACTTC.

In this sample, this clone turned up once. The gene calls are TRBV7-2 and TRBJ1-4; D unclear. CDR1 and CDR2 from the germline V gene are SGHTA and FQGNSA. V lost 7 bases, J lost 1 base, and 16 bases lay in between. The CDR3 has 16 residues. The CDR3 region has the DNA TGTGCCAGCATCCCAAAAAGGTTGCTAACTAATGAAAAACTGTTTTTT. This encodes CASIPKRLLTNEKLFF.

The chain is built from TRBV18 and TRBJ1-4; possibly TRBD1 for D (5 bases). Trimming shortened V by 6 bases and J by 8 bases, and 13 bases separated the two germline ends. CDR1 is KGHSH, CDR2 LQKENI, per germline. CDR3 length: 13 amino acids. CDR3 residues: CASSPTRGEKLFF. CDR3 nucleotide sequence: TGTGCCAGCTCCCCGACTCGGGGGGAAAAACTGTTTTTT. Full variable domain (remainder filled in from reference TRBV18 and TRBJ1-4): NAGVMQNPRHLVRRRGQEARLRCSPMKGHSHVYWYRQLPEEGLKFMVYLQKENIIDESGMPKERFSAEFPKEGPSILRIQQVVRGDSAAYFCASSPTRGEKLFFGSGTQLSVL.

J is TRBJ2-4 and V is TRBV18; D call uncertain. The CDR3 totals 14 residues. CDR1 is KGHSH, CDR2 LQKENI, per germline. The ends were cut back, 1 base at V and 1 base at J, with 5 bases in the middle. The CDR3 sequence is CASSPRVAKNIQYF. The DNA for the CDR3 is TGTGCCAGCTCACCACGGGTCGCCAAAAACATTCAGTACTTC. Full variable domain (rest looked up from reference TRBV18 and TRBJ2-4): NAGVMQNPRHLVRRRGQEARLRCSPMKGHSHVYWYRQLPEEGLKFMVYLQKENIIDESGMPKERFSAEFPKEGPSILRIQQVVRGDSAAYFCASSPRVAKNIQYFGAGTRLSVL.